The next 21 T cell receptor beta chains were all read from a single sample in a study of neoadjuvant anti-PD-1 for oral cavity cancer. Libraries were prepared by immunoSEQ multiplex PCR; TCRdb keeps only in-frame clonotypes and omits some of them. This table holds around 37,000 clones, around 40% found once. Documented time point: after neoadjuvant nivolumab, at surgical resection. The sample was tumor tissue, taken after nivolumab (anti-PD-1) treatment. These receptors were obtained from a person aged 35-79 years with oral cavity squamous cell carcinoma.

In its sample, this clone was seen many times. This chain connects TRBV28 to TRBJ2-7; 11 bases are shared with TRBD2. J lost 4 bases, V lost 5 bases, and 10 bases had no gene match. This CDR3 is 16 amino acids long. The germline CDR1 and CDR2 sequences are MDHEN and SYDVKM. CDR3 region: CASSGNLAGGLYEQYF. DNA of the CDR3: TGTGCCAGCAGTGGAAATCTAGCGGGAGGATTATACGAGCAGTACTTC.

This clone was found once. The chain uses TRBV6-5 and TRBJ2-7; TRBD1 or TRBD2 may be the D gene (5 bases each). V lost 0 bases and J 5 bases, leaving 11 bases between the germline ends. CDR1 is MNHEY, CDR2 SVGAGI, per germline. This CDR3 spans 14 amino acids. In DNA, the CDR3 is TGTGCCAGCAGTTACTCTAGAGGGACCCACGAGCAGTACTTC. Its protein product is CASSYSRGTHEQYF.

The chain carries TRBV6-5 and TRBJ2-1, with 12 bases aligning to TRBD2. This CDR3 has 16 amino acids. J lost 9 bases, V lost 0 bases, and 6 bases had no gene match. Germline assignment: CDR1 MNHEY and CDR2 SVGAGI. The CDR3 here is CASSYSILAGGGEQFF. As DNA, the CDR3 is TGTGCCAGCAGTTACTCGATCCTAGCGGGAGGGGGTGAGCAGTTCTTC.

The V and J genes are TRBV29-1 and TRBJ1-1, with D possibly matching TRBD1 (5 bases). V was cut by 8 bases and J by 5 bases, with 15 bases left in between. This CDR3 comprises 12 residues. Germline CDR1 reads SQVTM; CDR2 reads ANQGSEA. The CDR3 DNA sequence: TGCAGCTCCTGGGACGGTGGGACTGAAGCTTTCTTT. Its translation: CSSWDGGTEAFF.

This rearrangement joins TRBV11-2 to TRBJ1-1; no clear D gene. The CDR3 sequence is 16 residues long. CDR1 and CDR2 from the germline V gene are SGHAT and FQNNGV. V was trimmed by 2 bases and J by 0 bases, leaving 13 bases between them. The CDR3 nucleotides are TGTGCCAGCAGCTTAAGCCCCTCAGAGATGAACACTGAAGCTTTCTTT. Translating it yields CASSLSPSEMNTEAFF.

By share of the sample, this clone is medium-sized. The V call is TRBV2, the J call TRBJ2-4; D uncertain. The germline V gene encodes CDR1 SNHLY and CDR2 FYNNEI. This CDR3 has 18 amino acids. V shed 2 bases and J shed 0 bases, with 17 bases lying between them. The CDR3 sequence: CASSESGAQDLAKNIQYF. As DNA, the CDR3 is TGTGCCAGCAGTGAATCGGGTGCCCAAGATCTAGCCAAAAACATTCAGTACTTC.

The rearrangement joins TRBV7-9 to TRBJ2-5; TRBD1 is a possible D gene (5 bases). The CDR3 totals 14 residues. Trimming cost V 5 bases and J 0 bases, with 10 bases left between them. Germline-derived CDR1 and CDR2 are SEHNR and FQNEAQ (reference sequence). The CDR3 nucleotides read TGTGCCAGCAGCCGACAGCCCGACCAAGAGACCCAGTACTTC. The encoded protein is CASSRQPDQETQYF.

This chain joins TRBV5-1 and TRBJ2-7; no reliable D call. The CDR3 sequence is 13 residues long. Germline V CDR1 and CDR2: SGHRS, YFSETQ. V was cut by 2 bases and J by 1 base, with 7 bases left in between. The CDR3 nucleotides read TGCGCCAGCAGCTTTACAGTGTCCTACGAGCAGTACTTC. This encodes CASSFTVSYEQYF.

This clone was counted a few times. The rearrangement joins TRBV27 to TRBJ1-2; D is unclear. Germline loops: CDR1 MNHEY, CDR2 SMNVEV (reference sequence). The CDR3 sequence is 13 residues long. V was clipped by 8 bases and J by 4 bases, with 14 bases between them. CDR3 region: CASSKGGGYGYTF. As DNA, the CDR3 is TGTGCCAGCTCCAAGGGCGGCGGCTATGGCTACACCTTC.

Only one count was recorded for this clone. The V and J genes are TRBV18 and TRBJ2-3; D ambiguous. Looked up from germline, CDR1 is KGHSH and CDR2 is LQKENI. Trimming took 0 bases from V and 1 from J, leaving 5 bases between them. The CDR3 extends over 14 amino acids. The CDR3 nucleotides read TGTGCCAGCTCACCACCGGTGGGCACAGATACGCAGTATTTT. This sequence encodes CASSPPVGTDTQYF.

V is TRBV27 and J is TRBJ1-2, with TRBD1 identical over 7 bases. The CDR3 length is 17 residues. Germline values: CDR1 MNHEY, CDR2 SMNVEV (reference sequence). Losses at the gene ends were 2 bases for V and 3 bases for J; bases not matched to a gene: 12. CDR3 bases: TGTGCCAGCAGTTTAAAGGGACAGAGTCCACGGGACTATGGCTACACCTTC. It translates to CASSLKGQSPRDYGYTF.

The V call is TRBV19, the J call TRBJ2-5, with D possibly matching TRBD1 (5 bases). The CDR3 covers 13 residues. Germline CDR1 is LNHDA and CDR2 is SQIVND (reference sequence). V was clipped by 4 bases and J by 5 bases, with 11 bases between them. The CDR3 DNA reads as TGTGCCAGTAGTAAGGGGCTCAGGGAGACCCAGTACTTC. Its translation: CASSKGLRETQYF.

This clone came up a few times. V is TRBV7-9 and J is TRBJ2-7, with D maybe TRBD1 (6 bases). The CDR3 is 13 amino acids. V was trimmed by 6 bases and J by 4 bases, leaving 13 bases between them. CDR1 is SEHNR, CDR2 FQNEAQ, per germline (reference sequence). The CDR3 DNA is TGTGCCAGCAGTTACAGGGTTGAGTACGAGCAGTACTTC. Its protein product is CASSYRVEYEQYF. Together with reference TRBV7-9 and TRBJ2-7, the CDR3 gives the full variable domain: DTGVSQNPRHKITKRGQNVTFRCDPISEHNRLYWYRQTLGQGPEFLTYFQNEAQLEKSRLLSDRFSAERPKGSFSTLEIQRTEQGDSAMYLCASSYRVEYEQYFGPGTRLTVT.

This clone occurred a few times. The chain joins TRBV7-9 to TRBJ1-1; weak D call: TRBD1 (5 bases). CDR1 and CDR2 (germline): SEHNR, FQNEAQ (reference sequence). The CDR3 has 19 residues. Deletions cut 3 bases from V and 6 bases from J, with 29 bases between. This CDR3 reads CASSFPPGLGGPGRAEAFF. CDR3 DNA sequence: TGTGCCAGCAGCTTCCCCCCGGGACTCGGGGGACCGGGGAGGGCTGAAGCTTTCTTT.

The rearrangement uses TRBV18 and TRBJ1-1; D gene unclear. This CDR3 comprises 17 residues. V dropped 3 bases and J dropped 0 bases, with 17 bases sitting between them. Looked up from germline, CDR1 is KGHSH and CDR2 is LQKENI. CDR3 nucleotide sequence: TGTGCCAGCTCACCTCCTATGGGCTCCCGGATGAACACTGAAGCTTTCTTT. It is translated as CASSPPMGSRMNTEAFF. Based on the CDR3 plus reference TRBV18 and TRBJ1-1, the full variable domain is NAGVMQNPRHLVRRRGQEARLRCSPMKGHSHVYWYRQLPEEGLKFMVYLQKENIIDESGMPKERFSAEFPKEGPSILRIQQVVRGDSAAYFCASSPPMGSRMNTEAFFGQGTRLTVV.

The CDR3 loop is CASSLDSNQPQHF. In DNA form, the CDR3 reads TGTGCCAGCAGCTTAGATAGCAATCAGCCCCAGCATTTT. The chain is built from TRBV5-4 and TRBJ1-5; D unresolved. Germline V gives CDR1 SGHNT, CDR2 YYREEE (reference sequence). The CDR3 consists of 13 residues. Trimming shortened V by 2 bases and J by 0 bases, and 3 bases separated the two germline ends. Looking up the rest from reference TRBV5-4 and TRBJ1-5 gives the full variable domain: ETGVTQSPTHLIKTRGQQVTLRCSSQSGHNTVSWYQQALGQGPQFIFQYYREEENGRGNFPPRFSGLQFPNYSSELNVNALELDDSALYLCASSLDSNQPQHFGDGTRLSIL.

V is TRBV5-6 and J is TRBJ1-1; D gene uncertain. Trimming removed 2 bases at V and 5 bases at J, with 7 bases between. Germline lookup yields CDR1 SGHDT and CDR2 YYEEEE. This CDR3 comprises 12 residues. CDR3 nucleotides: TGTGCCAGCAGCTTTGGGGATACTGAAGCTTTCTTT. Its protein is CASSFGDTEAFF.

This rearrangement joins TRBV7-9 to TRBJ2-3, with 12 bases that match TRBD2. Trimming removed 5 bases from V and 1 base from J; junction bases left unmatched: 10. The CDR3 covers 18 residues. CDR1 is SEHNR, CDR2 FQNEAQ, per germline (reference sequence). The CDR3 nucleotides read TGTGCCAGCAGCCCGTCTAGCGGGAGGGCCTTTGGCACAGATACGCAGTATTTT. Its protein is CASSPSSGRAFGTDTQYF.

The rearrangement uses TRBV5-1 and TRBJ2-2; maybe TRBD2 (5 bases). Germline loops: CDR1 SGHRS, CDR2 YFSETQ. V dropped 3 bases and J dropped 3 bases, with 15 bases sitting between them. The CDR3 extends over 16 amino acids. The CDR3 loop reads CASSSLSGFHTGELFF. For the CDR3, the DNA is TGCGCCAGCAGCTCCCTGAGCGGTTTTCACACCGGGGAGCTGTTTTTT.

The V and J genes are TRBV6-5 and TRBJ1-2, with 8 nucleotides matching TRBD1. The germline CDR1 and CDR2 sequences are MNHEY and SVGAGI. The CDR3 consists of 14 residues. J gave up 4 bases and V 2 bases, and 3 bases lay outside the gene matches. The CDR3 nucleotides read TGTGCCAGCAGTTACGGACAGGGACTCTATGGCTACACCTTC. It specifies CASSYGQGLYGYTF.

This chain uses TRBV18 with TRBJ2-7, with TRBD2 matching over 8 bases. CDR1 and CDR2 from the germline V gene are KGHSH and LQKENI. Germline trimming cut 6 bases from V and 2 bases from J; bases unmatched to any gene: 6. The CDR3 is made up of 14 amino acids. The CDR3 sequence is CASSIGSGAYEQYF. The CDR3 nucleotides are TGTGCCAGCTCCATCGGTAGCGGGGCCTACGAGCAGTACTTC.